This T cell receptor (beta chain) was found in a study of identical twins. The CDR3 length is 21 residues. Unique molecular identifiers were in the cDNA, with template-switch universal primer binding. TCRdb re-called the 5' RACE reads with MiXCR, one entry per CDR3 protein. The sample comprises about 280,000 distinct CDR3 sequences, around 8.8% of which are singletons, and roughly 2% rests with the top ten. At least ten counts were recorded for this clonotype. The same specimen was also included in a second study, on yellow fever vaccine responses in identical twins. That source reports: On the reported evidence, twins' vaccine T cell responses seemed partly convergent and partly personalized.

The chain joins TRBV21-1 to TRBJ2-7; TRBD2 is the table's D call and was not checked against the DNA. TRBV21-1 is marked as a pseudogene. The source of this sequence is a woman aged 18-29 years in good health. The sequenced sample was memory (CD45RO+) T cells sorted from blood. The CDR3: CASSKYRREETIHSFTYEQYF. CDR3 nucleotide sequence: TGTGCCAGCAGCAAATATCGGCGGGAGGAAACTATACATTCTTTCACCTACGAGCAGTACTTC.